A single sample gave rise to the 8 T cell receptor beta chains below, sequenced in a study of chemoradiotherapy in HPV16-positive cancers. Data came from immunoSEQ multiplex PCR; TCRdb stores just in-frame clones and leaves some out. The sample contains 7,900 or so clones, roughly 89% of which appear only once. The sample was blood, taken from a patient who underwent chemoradiotherapy. The receptors were sampled from a human donor with HPV-associated anogenital cancer.

The CDR3: CASSPFNAGVNQETQYF. Here the CDR3 DNA reads TGCGCCAGCAGCCCCTTTAATGCGGGGGTAAACCAAGAGACCCAGTACTTC. This rearrangement joins TRBV5-1 to TRBJ2-5, with 7 bases lining up with TRBD2. Unmatched junction bases numbered 12, after V lost 4 bases and J lost 0 bases. The CDR3 is 17 residues long. Germline assignment: CDR1 SGHRS and CDR2 YFSETQ.

This chain uses TRBV9 with TRBJ1-1; D may be TRBD1 (5 bases). The CDR3 contains 16 residues. Germline V gives CDR1 SGDLS, CDR2 YYNGEE. The ends were cut back, 0 bases at V and 0 bases at J, with 12 bases in the middle. In DNA, the CDR3 is TGTGCCAGCAGCGTAGGAACAGGACTAATGAACACTGAAGCTTTCTTT. Its protein product is CASSVGTGLMNTEAFF.

The chain uses TRBV7-6 and TRBJ1-5; D might be TRBD1 or TRBD2, each matching 5 bases. The DNA end favors TRBJ2-3, so the J call may be wrong. Germline V lookup: CDR1 SGHVS, CDR2 FNYEAQ. CDR3 size: 15 residues. CDR3 DNA: TGTGCCAGCAGCTTAACGTCAGGGAGAAATCAGCCCCAGTATTTT. This encodes CASSLTSGRNQPQYF.

The V call is TRBV5-4, the J call TRBJ2-5; weak D call: TRBD1 (5 bases). The V and J ends lost 4 bases and 3 bases respectively, with 10 bases between them. The CDR3 loop spans 13 amino acids. In germline, CDR1 is SGHNT, CDR2 YYREEE (reference sequence). CDR3 sequence (DNA): TGTGCCAGCAGCCTCGACAGTAAAGAGACCCAGTACTTC. Translation: CASSLDSKETQYF.

This clone was detected only a few times. The chain links TRBV7-9 to TRBJ2-2, with D tentatively TRBD1 (5 bases). V gave up 0 bases and J gave up 3 bases, with 8 bases separating them. This CDR3 is built from 15 residues. Germline CDR1 SEHNR, CDR2 FQNEAQ (reference sequence). The CDR3 DNA sequence: TGTGCCAGCAGCTTAGCGGGGCCCGACACCGGGGAGCTGTTTTTT. It codes for CASSLAGPDTGELFF.

The J gene is TRBJ1-6, the V gene TRBV28; 7 nucleotides match TRBD1. Germline V gives CDR1 MDHEN, CDR2 SYDVKM. Unmatched junction bases numbered 13, after V lost 4 bases and J lost 10 bases. The CDR3 sequence is 16 residues long. The CDR3 region has the DNA TGTGCCAGCAGTTCTCCTCTCCAAGGGGGCGACTCACCCCTCCACTTT. It is translated as CASSSPLQGGDSPLHF.

V is TRBV5-4 and J is TRBJ2-2, with D unresolved. The CDR3 has 13 amino acids. V lost 1 base and J 7 bases, leaving 8 bases between the germline ends. Per the germline V gene, CDR1 is SGHNT and CDR2 is YYREEE (reference sequence). Here the CDR3 reads CASSLNLNGELFF. Here the CDR3 DNA reads TGTGCCAGCAGCTTGAACTTGAACGGGGAGCTGTTTTTT. Based on the CDR3 plus reference TRBV5-4 and TRBJ2-2, the full variable domain is ETGVTQSPTHLIKTRGQQVTLRCSSQSGHNTVSWYQQALGQGPQFIFQYYREEENGRGNFPPRFSGLQFPNYSSELNVNALELDDSALYLCASSLNLNGELFFGEGSRLTVL.

V gene TRBV6-5 combines with J gene TRBJ2-7; a weak D match, TRBD2 (5 bases). Deletions cut 0 bases from V and 4 bases from J, with 10 bases between. Germline CDR1 is MNHEY and CDR2 is SVGAGI. This CDR3 is built from 14 residues. CDR3 region: CASSYSSGLYEQYF. DNA for the CDR3: TGTGCCAGCAGTTACTCGAGCGGATTGTACGAGCAGTACTTC.